The T cell receptor (beta chain) under discussion was sequenced for a study of T cells after somatic rescue of genetic block. Clones were sequenced by immunoSEQ multiplex PCR, and TCRdb holds only the in-frame ones, with some missing. The sample lists more than 13,000 clones, 55% to 75% occurring once. The V gene's germline CDR1 is KGHSH and CDR2 LQKENI. V shed 6 bases, J shed 7 bases, and the junction held 5 bases outside the gene matches. The CDR3 contains 14 residues. The receptor was isolated from a man between 18 and 35 years old. The rearrangement joins TRBV18 to TRBJ2-2, with 10 bases lining up with TRBD1. The sequenced sample was peripheral blood mononuclear cells (PBMCs). The CDR3 coding sequence is TGTGCCAGCTCGGGACAGGGGAGGATCGGGGAGCTGTTTTTT. Its translation is CASSGQGRIGELFF.